These 20 T cell receptor beta chains were all obtained from the same sample, sequenced in a study of a mutant IDH1 vaccine in newly diagnosed glioma. These receptors lack a known antigen. The time point: week 5, during vaccination. A 20-mer mutant IDH1 peptide at 300 ug was injected subcutaneously with topical imiquimod. Clones were read by immunoSEQ multiplex PCR, and TCRdb kept only the in-frame ones, dropping some. In the table there are tens of thousands of clones, 85% to 90% of which are singletons. This specimen was PBMCs, taken from a glioma patient whose treatment included an IDH1 peptide vaccine. The receptors here all came from a middle-aged woman with glioma.

This sequence joins TRBV6-1 and TRBJ1-1; 11 bases are shared with TRBD1. Germline CDR1 is MNHNS and CDR2 is SASEGT. The CDR3 covers 15 residues. Trimming cost V 6 bases and J 2 bases; bases outside gene matches: 5. The DNA for the CDR3 is TGTGCCAGCAGGGACAGGGGGCGAATAAACACTGAAGCTTTCTTT. It specifies CASRDRGRINTEAFF.

The genes are TRBV6-5 and TRBJ1-4, with D possibly being TRBD1 (6 bases). The CDR3 is made up of 14 amino acids. V was pared by 2 bases and J by 2 bases, with 6 bases between. From germline, CDR1 is MNHEY and CDR2 SVGAGI. In DNA form, the CDR3 reads TGTGCCAGCAGTTACACAGGGACTAATGAAAAACTGTTTTTT. Translation gives CASSYTGTNEKLFF.

The chain links TRBV6-1 to TRBJ2-1; D is unresolved. The CDR3 is made up of 12 amino acids. The V gene lost 1 base and the J gene lost 9 bases, with 7 bases spanning the gap. Looked up from germline, CDR1 is MNHNS and CDR2 is SASEGT. DNA of the CDR3: TGTGCCAGCAGTGAAGTGGGCACTGAGCAGTTCTTC. Translating it yields CASSEVGTEQFF.

The J gene is TRBJ2-4, the V gene TRBV7-2; D perhaps matches TRBD1 (5 bases). CDR1 is SGHTA and CDR2 is FQGNSA in the germline V gene. Trimming shortened V by 4 bases and J by 4 bases, and 11 bases separated the two germline ends. The CDR3 covers 14 residues. CDR3 nucleotides: TGTGCCAGCAGCTCTTTCCAGGGTAAAAACATTCAGTACTTC. It codes for CASSSFQGKNIQYF.

The chain carries TRBV10-3 and TRBJ1-2; no definite D call. CDR3 length equals 12 residues. V shed 2 bases and J shed 6 bases, with 7 bases lying between them. Germline V CDR1 and CDR2: ENHRY, SYGVKD. CDR3 DNA sequence: TGTGCCATCAGTGAGACGAGCGATGGCTACACCTTC. It codes for CAISETSDGYTF.

This chain uses TRBV4-1 with TRBJ2-2; tentative D call: TRBD1 (6 bases). Trimming shortened V by 1 base and J by 4 bases, and 22 bases separated the two germline ends. This CDR3 comprises 19 residues. CDR1 is MGHRA, CDR2 YSYEKL, per germline. DNA for the CDR3: TGCGCCAGCAGCCAAGCCATCCAGAACAGGGAGATTGGCACCGGGGAGCTGTTTTTT. Translating gives CASSQAIQNREIGTGELFF.

The sample holds one count of this clone. V gene TRBV30 combines with J gene TRBJ2-3; possible D gene TRBD2, 6 bases. Per the germline V gene, CDR1 is GTSNPN and CDR2 is SVGIG (reference sequence). The V end was cut by 4 bases, the J end by 7 bases, with 15 bases between. This CDR3 is built from 13 residues. CDR3 protein: CAWITRRGNTQYF. CDR3 sequence (DNA): TGTGCCTGGATTACCCGGAGGGGAAATACGCAGTATTTT. Supplemented by reference TRBV30 and TRBJ2-3, the full variable domain reads SQTIHQWPATLVQPVGSPLSLECTVEGTSNPNLYWYRQAAGRGLQLLFYSVGIGQISSEVPQNLSASRPQDRQFILSSKKLLLSDSGFYLCAWITRRGNTQYFGPGTRLTVL.

V and J are TRBV4-3 and TRBJ2-2, with 9 bases matching TRBD1. This CDR3 is built from 17 residues. From germline, CDR1 is LGHNA and CDR2 YSLEER. J lost 5 bases, V lost 0 bases, and 7 bases had no gene match. The DNA for the CDR3 is TGCGCCAGCAGCCAAGACGGGACAGGGAGCGGGACCGGGGAGCTGTTTTTT. Translated: CASSQDGTGSGTGELFF.

The CDR3 loop reads CASSFDLNYGYTF. In nucleotides, the CDR3 is TGCGCCAGCAGCTTCGACCTTAACTATGGCTACACCTTC. The chain recombines TRBV5-1 with TRBJ1-2; D uncertain. V was trimmed by 2 bases and J by 1 base, leaving 6 bases between them. CDR3 size: 13 residues. Germline V gene data show CDR1 as SGHRS and CDR2 as YFSETQ.

The V gene is TRBV9, the J gene TRBJ2-5; 8 bases line up with TRBD2. J lost 4 bases, V lost 0 bases, and 14 bases had no gene match. Germline assignment: CDR1 SGDLS and CDR2 YYNGEE. This CDR3 is 18 amino acids long. The DNA of the CDR3 is TGTGCCAGCAGCGTAGAAGGGGGAAGCGGGAGCCCCCCAGAGACCCAGTACTTC. Translated, it gives CASSVEGGSGSPPETQYF.

The rearrangement joins TRBV4-3 to TRBJ2-6; perhaps TRBD2 as D (6 bases). V was cut by 3 bases and J by 1 base, with 10 bases left in between. There are 16 residues in the CDR3. Germline V lookup: CDR1 LGHNA, CDR2 YSLEER. CDR3 in DNA: TGCGCCAGCAGCCATTTGGGGGGATCTGGGGCCAACGTCCTGACTTTC. Its protein product is CASSHLGGSGANVLTF.

The J gene is TRBJ1-2, the V gene TRBV5-4; D is unresolved. This CDR3 is built from 14 residues. Trimming removed 10 bases at V and 6 bases at J, with 22 bases between. Germline V gives CDR1 SGHNT, CDR2 YYREEE (reference sequence). The CDR3 nucleotides are TGTGCCTCCACTGAGGCTGAGGTTCGTGATGGCTACACCTTC. It encodes CASTEAEVRDGYTF.

This chain connects TRBV15 to TRBJ1-2; tentatively, D is TRBD1 (5 bases). The CDR3 has 14 amino acids. V was shortened by 1 base and J by 4 bases, with 10 bases between the two germline ends. Germline-derived CDR1 and CDR2 are LNHNV and YYDKDF (reference sequence). CDR3: CATSRGGQGYGYTF. CDR3 DNA: TGTGCCACCAGCAGAGGAGGCCAGGGCTATGGCTACACCTTC.

The V and J genes are TRBV6-5 and TRBJ1-2, with 7 nucleotides matching TRBD1. Germline CDR1 is MNHEY and CDR2 is SVGAGI. Trimming took 6 bases from V and 3 from J; bases not matched to a gene: 7. The length of the CDR3 is 14 residues. DNA for the CDR3: TGTGCCAGCAGCCCCGGGACAGACTACTATGGCTACACCTTC. It encodes CASSPGTDYYGYTF.

The chain recombines TRBV18 with TRBJ1-1; 7 bases line up with TRBD1. Germline CDR1 is KGHSH and CDR2 is LQKENI. With 3 bases clipped from V and 0 bases from J, the junction kept 4 bases outside the gene matches. This CDR3 is 15 amino acids long. The CDR3 sequence: CASSPSGTVNTEAFF. The CDR3 coding sequence is TGTGCCAGCTCACCCTCCGGGACAGTGAACACTGAAGCTTTCTTT.

This clone was seen only once. Here the CDR3 DNA reads TGCGCCAGCAGCTGGGGGAGCGGGAACACCGGGGAGCTGTTTTTT. This translates into CASSWGSGNTGELFF. This sequence joins TRBV5-1 and TRBJ2-2; the D gene could be TRBD1 or TRBD2 (5 bases each). In germline, CDR1 is SGHRS, CDR2 YFSETQ. V was shortened by 3 bases and J by 1 base, with 10 bases between the two germline ends. The CDR3 covers 15 residues. The full variable domain, with the rest looked up from reference TRBV5-1 and TRBJ2-2, is KAGVTQTPRYLIKTRGQQVTLSCSPISGHRSVSWYQQTPGQGLQFLFEYFSETQRNKGNFPGRFSGRQFSNSRSEMNVSTLELGDSALYLCASSWGSGNTGELFFGEGSRLTVL.

V and J are TRBV6-5 and TRBJ1-3; D remains unclear. The CDR3 is 13 residues long. Germline V gives CDR1 MNHEY, CDR2 SVGAGI. Trimming took off 6 bases at V and 2 bases at J, with 8 bases between the two ends. The CDR3 region has the DNA TGTGCCAGCAGCACCCCCGCTGGAAACACCATATATTTT. Its translation: CASSTPAGNTIYF.

CDR3 nucleotide sequence: TGTGCCAGCAATCAGGGGATTGGGGCCAACGTCCTGACTTTC. Protein sequence: CASNQGIGANVLTF. This sequence joins TRBV11-2 and TRBJ2-6, with D possibly matching TRBD1 (6 bases). Germline loops: CDR1 SGHAT, CDR2 FQNNGV. V dropped 7 bases and J dropped 3 bases, with 10 bases sitting between them. CDR3 length: 14 residues.

This chain connects TRBV5-4 to TRBJ2-7; no clear D gene. The CDR3 length is 14 residues. Germline-derived CDR1 and CDR2 are SGHNT and YYREEE (reference sequence). Trimming stripped 2 bases from V and 2 bases from J, with 11 bases between. CDR3 sequence: CASSFGGVPYEQYF. CDR3 nucleotides: TGTGCCAGCAGCTTTGGTGGAGTTCCCTACGAGCAGTACTTC. Filled out from reference TRBV5-4 and TRBJ2-7, the complete variable domain reads ETGVTQSPTHLIKTRGQQVTLRCSSQSGHNTVSWYQQALGQGPQFIFQYYREEENGRGNFPPRFSGLQFPNYSSELNVNALELDDSALYLCASSFGGVPYEQYFGPGTRLTVT.

The genes are TRBV6-5 and TRBJ2-7, with TRBD1 matching over 10 bases. CDR3 length: 15 residues. Germline CDR1 MNHEY, CDR2 SVGAGI. Trimming cost V 2 bases and J 4 bases; bases outside gene matches: 5. CDR3 sequence reads: CASSYGDRGQYEQYF. The CDR3, as DNA: TGTGCCAGCAGTTACGGCGACAGGGGGCAATACGAGCAGTACTTC.